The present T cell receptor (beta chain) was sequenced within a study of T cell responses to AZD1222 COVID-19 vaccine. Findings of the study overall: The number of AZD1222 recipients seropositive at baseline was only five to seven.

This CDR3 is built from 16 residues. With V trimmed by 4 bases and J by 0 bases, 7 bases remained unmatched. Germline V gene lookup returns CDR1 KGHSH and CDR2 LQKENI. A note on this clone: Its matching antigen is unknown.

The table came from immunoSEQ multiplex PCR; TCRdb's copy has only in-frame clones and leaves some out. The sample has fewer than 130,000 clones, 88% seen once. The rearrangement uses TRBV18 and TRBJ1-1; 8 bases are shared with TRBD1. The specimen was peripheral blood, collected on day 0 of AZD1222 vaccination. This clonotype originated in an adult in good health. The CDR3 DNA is TGTGCCAGCTCACTTCGGACAGGGAACCTGAACACTGAAGCTTTCTTT. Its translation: CASSLRTGNLNTEAFF.